Shown below are 7 T cell receptor beta chains from a single sample sequenced in a study of prognosis after radiotherapy for stage I lung cancer. Multiplex PCR, run in two rounds, amplified TCR beta CDR3 from genomic DNA. The use of primers specific to each TRBV and TRBJ gene characterized first-round PCR. TCRdb used MiXCR to reprocess the multiplex PCR reads, holding one entry per CDR3 protein. Of 20,000 or so distinct CDR3 sequences in the sample, approximately 25% were seen once. This sample comprised PBMCs, obtained before or after stereotactic body radiation therapy (not recorded which). These receptors were taken from a donor aged 50 or older with non-small cell lung cancer.

This clonotype was picked up many times. The chain employs TRBV20-1 and TRBJ2-5; possible D gene TRBD2, 6 bases. Per germline, CDR1 DFQATT and CDR2 SNEGSKA (reference sequence). The CDR3 has 15 amino acids. V lost 4 bases, J lost 7 bases, and 22 bases lay in between. DNA of the CDR3: TGCAGTGCTATGGAGGGTACGGGACCCTCCCCGACCCAGTACTTC. It translates to CSAMEGTGPSPTQYF.

This clonotype was picked up many times. V gene TRBV24-1 combines with J gene TRBJ2-3, with a weak D call TRBD2 (7 bases). The V gene's germline CDR1 is KGHDR and CDR2 SFDVKD. Between the trimmed V and J ends, which lost 2 bases and 0 bases, there was a span of 14 bases. There are 17 residues in the CDR3. The CDR3 sequence: CATSDWGRAGSTDTQYF. The DNA for the CDR3 is TGTGCCACCAGTGATTGGGGGCGAGCGGGAAGCACAGATACGCAGTATTTT.

This clonotype has at least ten counts. The chain is built from TRBV6-1 and TRBJ2-3; 8 bases are a match to TRBD1. Germline CDR1 is MNHNS and CDR2 is SASEGT. This CDR3 has 17 amino acids. The J segment lost 2 bases and the V segment lost 1 base, leaving 8 bases of the junction unmatched. Written as DNA, the CDR3 is TGTGCCAGCAGTGAAGATTCAGGGACAGGCCCCACAGATACGCAGTATTTT. Residues: CASSEDSGTGPTDTQYF.

This clonotype was picked up many times. V is TRBV6-2 or TRBV6-3 and J is TRBJ1-2; D ambiguous. The V gene's germline CDR1 is MNHEY and CDR2 SVGEGT. This CDR3 comprises 15 residues. V was clipped by 0 bases and J by 0 bases, with 8 bases between them. The CDR3: CASSYSGAANYGYTF. The CDR3 coding sequence is TGTGCCAGCAGTTACTCCGGCGCGGCTAACTATGGCTACACCTTC.

This clonotype has at least ten counts. The chain employs TRBV20-1 and TRBJ2-7; tentatively, D is TRBD2 (6 bases). Trimming stripped 4 bases from V and 0 bases from J, with 10 bases between. CDR1 is DFQATT and CDR2 is SNEGSKA in the germline V gene (reference sequence). The CDR3 spans 13 residues. CDR3 residues: CSATSVYSYEQYF. As DNA, the CDR3 is TGCAGTGCTACTAGCGTTTACTCCTACGAGCAGTACTTC.

V and J are TRBV29-1 and TRBJ1-1, with D tentatively TRBD1 (6 bases). Per the germline V gene, CDR1 is SQVTM and CDR2 is ANQGSEA. V lost 6 bases to trimming and J lost 6 bases, with 20 bases between them. The CDR3 contains 14 residues. CDR3 region: CSVRLTGGRAEAFF. Here the CDR3 DNA reads TGCAGCGTCCGTCTGACAGGAGGAAGGGCTGAAGCTTTCTTT.

This clonotype was observed a single time. This chain connects TRBV5-1 to TRBJ2-3; D is unresolved. The length of the CDR3 is 16 residues. V was clipped by 4 bases and J by 2 bases, with 17 bases between them. From germline, CDR1 is SGHRS and CDR2 YFSETQ. CDR3 DNA sequence: TGCGCCAGCAGCCCCGCTTTTATCGGCACCACAGATACGCAGTATTTT. Its protein product is CASSPAFIGTTDTQYF.